The next 30 T cell receptor beta chains were all read from a single sample in a study of blood T cells in healthy people across ages (dated by TCRdb to the mid-2010s). Receptors were amplified or captured by 5' RACE. TCRdb shows the sequencer as Illumina HiSeq 2500. The second PCR ran for about 6 to 12 cycles and used a J-beta primer mix along with a sample-barcoded 5' primer. TCRdb reprocessed the public reads (quality trimming at Q25 with fastp, clone calling with MiXCR) and kept in-frame beta chains. Identical CDR3 proteins give one entry, which carries the most common genes and DNA. Here the sample has 1.5 million or so distinct CDR3 sequences; around 42% occur a single time. The ten largest clones represent 7.9% of the sample. Sequencing was performed on blood. These receptors all stem from a woman between 18 and 30 years old in good health.

The rearrangement links TRBV9 to TRBJ2-2; D unresolved. Germline V gene sequence: CDR1 SGDLS, CDR2 YYNGEE. The CDR3 is 14 amino acids. Trimming took off 2 bases at V and 4 bases at J, with 9 bases between the two ends. CDR3 sequence (DNA): TGTGCCAGCAGCGTTGGGCCCTCCACCGGGGAGCTGTTTTTT. Its protein product is CASSVGPSTGELFF.

This sequence joins TRBV20-1 and TRBJ2-1; 8 bases line up with TRBD1. J was trimmed by 1 base and V by 6 bases; bases with no gene match: 5. The V gene's germline CDR1 is DFQATT and CDR2 SNEGSKA (reference sequence). This CDR3 is 14 amino acids long. CDR3: CSAAQGGSYNEQFF. CDR3 coding DNA: TGCAGTGCCGCACAGGGGGGATCCTACAATGAGCAGTTCTTC.

The chain carries TRBV20-1 and TRBJ2-1; 7 positions agree with TRBD2. CDR1 is DFQATT, CDR2 SNEGSKA, per germline (reference sequence). This CDR3 region has 14 residues. V lost 3 bases to trimming and J lost 4 bases; unmatched junction nucleotides: 6. The chain's CDR3 is CSASAGAGYNEQFF. In nucleotides, the CDR3 is TGCAGTGCTAGCGCGGGAGCCGGGTACAATGAGCAGTTCTTC.

There are many counts of this clonotype. The J gene is TRBJ2-5, the V gene TRBV12-3 or TRBV12-4; D is uncertain. The CDR3 totals 11 residues. V was pared by 3 bases and J by 5 bases, with 4 bases between. CDR3 DNA: TGTGCCAGCAGTTTCAAGGAGACCCAGTACTTC. It specifies CASSFKETQYF.

J is TRBJ1-1 and V is TRBV7-9; 9 nucleotides line up with TRBD1. The germline gives CDR1 SEHNR, CDR2 FQNEAQ (reference sequence). Unmatched junction bases numbered 6, after V lost 5 bases and J lost 5 bases. The CDR3 runs to 14 residues. As DNA, the CDR3 is TGTGCCAGCAGCCAGGGACAGGGTACAACTGAAGCTTTCTTT. This sequence encodes CASSQGQGTTEAFF.

In its sample, this clonotype was seen a few times. The chain is built from TRBV4-1 and TRBJ2-5, with 9 bases fitting TRBD1. This CDR3 comprises 16 residues. Germline assignment: CDR1 MGHRA and CDR2 YSYEKL. V lost 1 base and J lost 2; bases outside the gene matches: 5. The CDR3 reads CASSQVGQGRQETQYF. The CDR3 nucleotides are TGCGCCAGCAGCCAAGTGGGACAGGGTAGGCAAGAGACCCAGTACTTC.

This clonotype turned up a few times. The chain carries TRBV18 and TRBJ2-4; tentative D call: TRBD2 (5 bases). This CDR3 is built from 18 residues. Germline CDR1 and CDR2: KGHSH and LQKENI. The V gene lost 1 base and the J gene lost 1 base, with 17 bases spanning the gap. The CDR3 region is CASSPLYKEVAAKNIQYF. The CDR3 DNA reads TGTGCCAGCTCACCACTTTATAAGGAGGTGGCGGCCAAAAACATTCAGTACTTC. The variable domain in full, completed from reference TRBV18 and TRBJ2-4, reads NAGVMQNPRHLVRRRGQEARLRCSPMKGHSHVYWYRQLPEEGLKFMVYLQKENIIDESGMPKERFSAEFPKEGPSILRIQQVVRGDSAAYFCASSPLYKEVAAKNIQYFGAGTRLSVL.

This clonotype was recorded a few times. This chain joins TRBV2 and TRBJ2-1, with D possibly being TRBD2 (6 bases). Germline assignment: CDR1 SNHLY and CDR2 FYNNEI. There are 14 residues in the CDR3. V lost 6 bases and J lost 2, with 11 bases in between. The DNA for the CDR3 is TGTGCCAGCAGGGCGGGATGGGCCTACAATGAGCAGTTCTTC. It translates to CASRAGWAYNEQFF. Full variable domain (outside the CDR3, taken from reference TRBV2 and TRBJ2-1): EPEVTQTPSHQVTQMGQEVILRCVPISNHLYFYWYRQILGQKVEFLVSFYNNEISEKSEIFDDQFSVERPDGSNFTLKIRSTKLEDSAMYFCASRAGWAYNEQFFGPGTRLTVL.

The V gene is TRBV10-2, the J gene TRBJ2-3; 8 bases are shared with TRBD2. The V and J ends lost 3 bases and 1 base, in that order; junction bases with no gene match: 9. Germline V gene data show CDR1 as WSHSY and CDR2 as SAAADI. The CDR3 runs to 17 residues. CDR3 sequence: CASSDPFTSGRTDTQYF. CDR3 nucleotide sequence: TGCGCCAGCAGTGATCCCTTCACTAGCGGTCGCACAGATACGCAGTATTTT.

The chain links TRBV29-1 to TRBJ2-7; D could derive from TRBD1 or TRBD2 (6 bases each). The CDR3 consists of 13 residues. Looked up from germline, CDR1 is SQVTM and CDR2 is ANQGSEA. Deletions cut 4 bases from V and 3 bases from J, with 13 bases between. CDR3 loop: CSVVPGGRYEQYF. The CDR3 nucleotides are TGCAGCGTTGTTCCCGGGGGCCGCTACGAGCAGTACTTC.

This clonotype occurred a few times. J is TRBJ1-2 and V is TRBV20-1; D not certain. This CDR3 spans 14 amino acids. The germline V gene encodes CDR1 DFQATT and CDR2 SNEGSKA (reference sequence). V lost 0 bases and J lost 0, with 8 bases in between. The CDR3 region has the DNA TGCAGTGCTAGAGATACGCAGTCTAACTATGGCTACACCTTC. Residues: CSARDTQSNYGYTF.

This clonotype was detected many times. The rearrangement joins TRBV6-4 to TRBJ2-7, with TRBD2 matching 8 bases. With V trimmed by 0 bases and J by 3 bases, 4 bases remained unmatched. The CDR3 sequence is 15 residues long. Germline V lookup: CDR1 MRHNA, CDR2 SNTAGT. DNA of the CDR3: TGTGCCAGCAGTGACTCGGGACTAGGGGGCTACGAGCAGTACTTC. This sequence encodes CASSDSGLGGYEQYF.

This clonotype was seen more than once but under ten times. The chain links TRBV11-3 to TRBJ2-1; 10 nucleotides line up with TRBD2. The CDR3 totals 17 residues. J gave up 6 bases and V 1 base, and 9 bases lay outside the gene matches. CDR1 SGHNT and CDR2 YENEEA come from the germline V gene. CDR3 amino acids: CASSLAGASGRANEQFF. For the CDR3, the DNA is TGTGCCAGCAGCTTAGCTGGGGCTAGCGGGAGAGCCAATGAGCAGTTCTTC.

This clonotype was found many times. This chain connects TRBV14 to TRBJ1-2; D is ambiguous. The CDR3 has 14 residues. Germline V CDR1 and CDR2: SGHDN, FVKESK. Trimming removed 5 bases from V and 3 bases from J, with 13 bases in between. In DNA, the CDR3 is TGTGCCAGCAGCTCGACCCTTATTGACTATGGCTACACCTTC. It yields the protein CASSSTLIDYGYTF.

This rearrangement joins TRBV3-1 to TRBJ2-1, with a possible D match to TRBD1 (5 bases). The DNA end is a closer match to TRBJ2-7, so the J assignment may be wrong. In germline, CDR1 is LGHDT, CDR2 YNNKEL (reference sequence). The CDR3 consists of 13 residues. The chain's CDR3 is CASSQTAYNEQYF. In DNA, the CDR3 is TGTGCCAGCAGCCAGACAGCGTACAATGAGCAGTACTTC.

This clonotype was observed a handful of times. CDR3 residues: CASSPRDRASYEQYF. The CDR3 bases are TGTGCCAGCAGCCCCCGGGACAGGGCTTCCTACGAGCAGTACTTC. The V gene is TRBV3-1, the J gene TRBJ2-7, with TRBD1 identical over 9 bases. The V gene end was trimmed by 4 bases and the J gene end by 1 base; junction bases not matched to a gene: 5. Looked up from germline, CDR1 is LGHDT and CDR2 is YNNKEL (reference sequence). The CDR3 loop spans 15 amino acids.

Points on this clonotype: Its ends do not fully match the called genes, so a read error is possible. The chain links TRBV6-1 to TRBJ2-1; TRBD2 matches at 10 bases. Germline assignment: CDR1 MNHNS and CDR2 SASEGT. The CDR3 covers 17 residues. The CDR3 reads CASSEAPSGSTYNAQFF. As DNA, the CDR3 is TGTGCCAGCAGTGAAGCTCCTAGCGGGAGTACCTACAATGCGCAGTTCTTC.

The rearrangement links TRBV27 to TRBJ2-6, with 8 positions matching TRBD1. There are 19 residues in the CDR3. Unmatched junction bases numbered 10, after V lost 3 bases and J lost 0 bases. Germline values: CDR1 MNHEY, CDR2 SMNVEV (reference sequence). CDR3 in DNA: TGTGCCAGCAGTTTTATCACAGGGGGGCAGCTCTCTGGGGCCAACGTCCTGACTTTC. Translating gives CASSFITGGQLSGANVLTF.

This chain joins TRBV15 and TRBJ2-1; 13 bases align to TRBD2. Trimming took 0 bases from V and 3 from J; bases not matched to a gene: 14. The CDR3 has 21 amino acids. CDR1 and CDR2 from the germline V gene are LNHNV and YYDKDF (reference sequence). CDR3 sequence: CATSRDLNPTGLAGDYNEQFF. The DNA of the CDR3 is TGTGCCACCAGCAGAGATCTGAATCCCACCGGACTAGCGGGAGACTACAATGAGCAGTTCTTC.

The V and J genes are TRBV3-1 and TRBJ2-1; D remains ambiguous. The V gene lost 1 base and the J gene lost 8 bases, with 12 bases spanning the gap. The CDR3 runs to 14 residues. Germline V gives CDR1 LGHDT, CDR2 YNNKEL (reference sequence). CDR3 residues: CASSQALSPHEQFF. The DNA of the CDR3 is TGTGCCAGCAGCCAAGCCCTCTCCCCGCATGAGCAGTTCTTC.

Turning to this clonotype: An end of the junction does not agree with germline; a read error may underlie this. This chain links TRBV6-2 or TRBV6-3 with TRBJ2-5, with D perhaps TRBD2 (6 bases). Per the germline V gene, CDR1 is MNHEY and CDR2 is SVGEGT. The CDR3 sequence is 15 residues long. The CDR3 DNA is TGTGCCAGCTTCTCTTTCGGGACTGTCGAAGAGGCCCAGTACTTC. Translating it yields CASFSFGTVEEAQYF.

The table lists this clonotype with a few counts. V is TRBV9 and J is TRBJ2-5; 8 positions agree with TRBD2. CDR3 length equals 16 residues. With 4 bases clipped from V and 5 bases from J, the junction kept 13 bases outside the gene matches. CDR1 and CDR2 (germline): SGDLS, YYNGEE. For the CDR3, the DNA is TGTGCCAGCAGCCTAAAGGCCGCCAGCGGGAGCGAGACCCAGTACTTC. Translating it yields CASSLKAASGSETQYF.

The chain recombines TRBV5-1 with TRBJ2-1; D is perhaps TRBD1 or TRBD2 (5 bases each). CDR1 is SGHRS and CDR2 is YFSETQ in the germline V gene. The CDR3 extends over 10 amino acids. V lost 5 bases to trimming and J lost 12 bases, with 9 bases between them. The DNA for the CDR3 is TGCGCCAGCAGTCCGAGGGGGCAGTTCTTC. This sequence encodes CASSPRGQFF.

This clonotype was counted between two and nine times. The chain links TRBV10-3 to TRBJ2-3, with D tentatively TRBD1 (6 bases). This CDR3 contains 15 residues. From germline, CDR1 is ENHRY and CDR2 SYGVKD. Between the trimmed V and J ends, which lost 4 bases and 4 bases, there was a span of 15 bases. The CDR3 DNA is TGTGCCATCAGTGGGGGTACCCAGGGGCCAGATACGCAGTATTTT. It yields the protein CAISGGTQGPDTQYF.

The rearrangement links TRBV6-5 to TRBJ2-2, with a possible D match to TRBD2 (6 bases). Germline values: CDR1 MNHEY, CDR2 SVGAGI. This CDR3 has 15 residues. Trimming removed 0 bases from V and 7 bases from J, with 12 bases in between. The CDR3, as DNA: TGTGCCAGCAGTTACTCCGGGAGAGGCAGCGGGGAGCTGTTTTTT. Its protein is CASSYSGRGSGELFF.

The V and J genes are TRBV10-3 and TRBJ2-1; TRBD1 matches at 11 bases. The CDR3 consists of 16 residues. CDR1 and CDR2 from the germline V gene are ENHRY and SYGVKD. The V and J ends lost 5 bases and 0 bases, in that order; junction bases with no gene match: 3. The CDR3 coding sequence is TGTGCCATCAGTAGGGGACAGGGGGACTCCTACAATGAGCAGTTCTTC. The encoded protein is CAISRGQGDSYNEQFF.

J is TRBJ1-2 and V is TRBV4-1; D is perhaps TRBD1 (5 bases). V shed 1 base and J shed 6 bases, with 21 bases lying between them. Germline CDR1 reads MGHRA; CDR2 reads YSYEKL. This CDR3 spans 17 amino acids. CDR3 loop: CASSQVILGAGRDGYTF. The CDR3 region has the DNA TGCGCCAGCAGCCAAGTCATCCTCGGGGCAGGGCGAGATGGCTACACCTTC.

The sample holds a few counts of this clonotype. This chain uses TRBV4-1 with TRBJ2-1; the D gene is possibly TRBD2 (6 bases). The CDR3 runs 18 residues. Trimming took off 4 bases at V and 4 bases at J, with 23 bases between the two ends. Germline-derived CDR1 and CDR2 are MGHRA and YSYEKL. CDR3 coding DNA: TGCGCCAGCAGCCGGTCCGGTGATGGGACTCCCGGATACAATGAGCAGTTCTTC. Translated: CASSRSGDGTPGYNEQFF.

There are many counts of this clonotype. This chain uses TRBV29-1 with TRBJ2-3; 7 nucleotides align to TRBD2. The junction had 1 base not matched to a gene; V was cut back by 7 bases and J by 0 bases. From germline, CDR1 is SQVTM and CDR2 ANQGSEA. This CDR3 has 12 residues. CDR3: CSGSGSTDTQYF. The DNA of the CDR3 is TGCAGCGGTAGCGGGAGCACAGATACGCAGTATTTT.

This rearrangement joins TRBV20-1 to TRBJ2-6; D gene ambiguous. This CDR3 has 14 residues. The germline gives CDR1 DFQATT, CDR2 SNEGSKA (reference sequence). V lost 3 bases and J lost 2, with 8 bases in between. CDR3 DNA sequence: TGCAGTGCTAGTAAGGGTCCTGGGGCCAACGTCCTGACTTTC. Its translation: CSASKGPGANVLTF.